One sample yielded the 24 T cell receptor beta chains listed below, sequenced in a study of cytomegalovirus exposure and HLA in healthy donors. The PCR contained 60 Vbeta and 13 Jbeta primers. Here immunoSEQ multiplex PCR was the method, and the copy in TCRdb shows in-frame clones only, minus some. The data contain roughly 98,000 clones, 65% to 80% of them singletons. The specimen sequenced was PBMCs. Every receptor here comes from a woman aged 65 to 85 in good health and CMV-seropositive.

The chain uses TRBV4-2 and TRBJ2-2, with TRBD2 identical over 9 bases. The CDR3 is 15 residues long. CDR1 and CDR2 (germline): LGHNA, YNFKEQ. V was pared by 0 bases and J by 6 bases, with 2 bases of the junction left unmatched. The CDR3 loop is CASSQDRLAAGELFF. The DNA for the CDR3 is TGTGCCAGCAGCCAAGATAGACTAGCGGCCGGGGAGCTGTTTTTT.

V gene TRBV30 combines with J gene TRBJ1-2; TRBD1 might be the D (6 bases). CDR1 and CDR2 from the germline V gene are GTSNPN and SVGIG (reference sequence). This CDR3 is built from 12 residues. V gave up 1 base and J gave up 5 bases, with 8 bases separating them. The CDR3 spells CAWSARGYGYTF. The DNA of the CDR3 is TGTGCCTGGAGTGCGAGGGGGTATGGCTACACCTTC.

This rearrangement joins TRBV28 to TRBJ1-5, with TRBD1 identical over 9 bases. The germline V gene has CDR1 MDHEN and CDR2 SYDVKM. The CDR3 sequence is 14 residues long. The trim removed 5 bases at V and 6 bases at J, leaving 5 bases unmatched. CDR3: CASSLRQGGQPQHF. The DNA of the CDR3 is TGTGCCAGCAGTCTCAGACAGGGGGGTCAGCCCCAGCATTTT.

The chain employs TRBV2 and TRBJ1-5, with D possibly TRBD1 on 5 matching bases. The CDR3 has 13 amino acids. Per germline, CDR1 SNHLY and CDR2 FYNNEI. V lost 8 bases, J lost 1 base, and 9 bases lay in between. The CDR3 sequence: CASVSGSNQPQHF. CDR3 DNA: TGTGCCAGCGTGTCAGGGAGCAATCAGCCCCAGCATTTT.

This clone was seen a handful of times. The chain employs TRBV28 and TRBJ2-7; TRBD2 matches 9 bases. The ends lost 2 bases at V and 2 bases at J; junction bases unmatched: 4. The germline CDR1 and CDR2 sequences are MDHEN and SYDVKM. CDR3 length equals 15 residues. The CDR3 protein is CASSLTASGTYEQYF. CDR3 sequence (DNA): TGTGCCAGCAGTTTAACGGCTAGCGGGACCTACGAGCAGTACTTC.

The chain employs TRBV6-5 and TRBJ1-5; 8 bases line up with TRBD1. CDR1 is MNHEY and CDR2 is SVGAGI in the germline V gene. The CDR3 has 14 residues. Losses at the gene ends were 6 bases for V and 3 bases for J; bases not matched to a gene: 4. In DNA, the CDR3 is TGTGCCAGCAGCCTGACAGGGGTCAATCAGCCCCAGCATTTT. It codes for CASSLTGVNQPQHF.

This clone was counted only a few times. The chain couples TRBV6-5 to TRBJ1-1; TRBD1 aligns across 8 bases. Unmatched junction bases numbered 2, after V lost 7 bases and J lost 1 base. This CDR3 is 13 amino acids long. Per germline, CDR1 MNHEY and CDR2 SVGAGI. CDR3 in amino acids: CASTDRGNTEAFF. As DNA, the CDR3 is TGTGCCAGCACCGACAGGGGGAACACTGAAGCTTTCTTT.

This clone is a singleton in its sample. This chain uses TRBV28 with TRBJ2-7, with D perhaps matching TRBD1 (6 bases). This CDR3 contains 13 residues. Germline V gene sequence: CDR1 MDHEN, CDR2 SYDVKM. Trimming cost V 5 bases and J 10 bases, with 18 bases left between them. In DNA, the CDR3 is TGTGCCAGCAGTACCAAACAGGGTCTAACACAGTACTTC. This sequence encodes CASSTKQGLTQYF.

The V gene is TRBV15, the J gene TRBJ1-3; D gene unclear. The CDR3 length is 15 residues. Per the germline V gene, CDR1 is LNHNV and CDR2 is YYDKDF (reference sequence). With 6 bases removed from V and 5 bases from J, the gap between germline ends came to 17 bases. The CDR3, as DNA: TGTGCCACCAGTTCAAGGCCCAGGCTTCGAAACACCATATATTTT. Translating it yields CATSSRPRLRNTIYF.

The chain is built from TRBV30 and TRBJ2-2; a weak D match, TRBD2 (6 bases). Germline loops: CDR1 GTSNPN, CDR2 SVGIG (reference sequence). The CDR3 is made up of 14 amino acids. Deletions cut 4 bases from V and 6 bases from J, with 15 bases between. CDR3 loop: CAWNRRAGAGELFF. In DNA, the CDR3 is TGTGCCTGGAATAGGAGGGCCGGTGCCGGGGAGCTGTTTTTT.

The V and J genes are TRBV6-1 and TRBJ2-2; 9 positions agree with TRBD1. The CDR3 is made up of 16 amino acids. V was pared by 5 bases and J by 1 base, with 5 bases of the junction left unmatched. CDR1 is MNHNS, CDR2 SASEGT, per germline. The CDR3 spells CASSQGTGLNTGELFF. The CDR3 DNA sequence: TGTGCCAGCAGTCAAGGGACAGGGCTGAACACCGGGGAGCTGTTTTTT.

The V gene is TRBV20-1, the J gene TRBJ1-2; no clear D gene. The CDR3 is made up of 11 amino acids. Trimming removed 5 bases at V and 8 bases at J, with 12 bases between. CDR1 DFQATT and CDR2 SNEGSKA come from the germline V gene (reference sequence). CDR3: CSASLREGYTF. CDR3 in DNA: TGCAGTGCTTCGCTTAGAGAGGGCTACACCTTC.

With respect to this clone: Other DNA sequences in this sample translate to the same CDR3. V and J are TRBV11-1 and TRBJ2-1, with D tentatively TRBD1 (6 bases). The CDR3 extends over 15 amino acids. CDR1 SGHAT and CDR2 FQDESV come from the germline V gene (reference sequence). Trimming pared 1 base from V and 14 bases from J, leaving 21 bases between. As DNA, the CDR3 is TGTGCCAGCAGCTTAGGGACTGACTATGGGGCAGGGGAGTTCTTC. Its translation is CASSLGTDYGAGEFF.

This clone was counted a single time. The gene calls are TRBV28 and TRBJ2-2; D is possibly TRBD1 (7 bases). The CDR3 loop spans 16 amino acids. Trimming shortened V by 6 bases and J by 3 bases, and 17 bases separated the two germline ends. The V gene's germline CDR1 is MDHEN and CDR2 SYDVKM. In DNA, the CDR3 is TGTGCCAGCAGCTTCGAGGGCAGGGGGGACACCGGGGAGCTGTTTTTT. This translates into CASSFEGRGDTGELFF.

The V call is TRBV9, the J call TRBJ2-3; TRBD2 aligns across 8 bases. V lost 0 bases to trimming and J lost 1 base; unmatched junction nucleotides: 4. The CDR3 totals 16 residues. Germline values: CDR1 SGDLS, CDR2 YYNGEE. The CDR3 DNA reads as TGTGCCAGCAGCGTAGGTAGCGGGATGCGCACAGATACGCAGTATTTT. It codes for CASSVGSGMRTDTQYF. Full variable domain (outside the CDR3, taken from reference TRBV9 and TRBJ2-3): DSGVTQTPKHLITATGQRVTLRCSPRSGDLSVYWYQQSLDQGLQFLIQYYNGEERAKGNILERFSAQQFPDLHSELNLSSLELGDSALYFCASSVGSGMRTDTQYFGPGTRLTVL.

This sequence joins TRBV7-8 and TRBJ2-5, with D unclear. V was pared by 5 bases and J by 1 base, with 14 bases between. From germline, CDR1 is SGHVS and CDR2 FQNEAQ. The CDR3 is 15 residues long. The CDR3 here is CASSPILSVQETQYF. The CDR3 coding sequence is TGTGCCAGCAGCCCTATTTTAAGTGTCCAAGAGACCCAGTACTTC.

The V and J genes are TRBV11-2 and TRBJ1-1; no clear D gene. The V and J ends lost 2 bases and 1 base respectively, with 8 bases between them. The germline gives CDR1 SGHAT, CDR2 FQNNGV. The CDR3 loop spans 14 amino acids. The CDR3 DNA reads as TGTGCCAGCAGCTTAAACACGGGGAACACTGAAGCTTTCTTT. It yields the protein CASSLNTGNTEAFF.

The chain employs TRBV9 and TRBJ2-5, with D tentatively TRBD2 (8 bases). Germline values: CDR1 SGDLS, CDR2 YYNGEE. V shed 3 bases and J shed 6 bases, with 21 bases lying between them. CDR3 length equals 16 residues. This CDR3 is CASSAREGARGKTQYF. CDR3 bases: TGTGCCAGCAGCGCCCGGGAGGGGGCACGAGGAAAGACCCAGTACTTC.

This sequence joins TRBV19 and TRBJ2-3; 15 positions match TRBD2. The V and J ends lost 5 bases and 1 base, in that order; junction bases with no gene match: 10. Germline CDR1 is LNHDA and CDR2 is SQIVND (reference sequence). CDR3 length equals 19 residues. In DNA form, the CDR3 reads TGTGCCAGTAGTCGTGGACTAGCGGGGGGGCGTTGGGGCACAGATACGCAGTATTTT. It translates to CASSRGLAGGRWGTDTQYF.

CDR3 nucleotides: TGCGCCAGCAGCCAAGCCTTCACAGGAGAGACCCAGTACTTC. Encoded protein: CASSQAFTGETQYF. The chain has TRBV4-1 and TRBJ2-5; D may be TRBD1 (5 bases). The CDR3 consists of 14 residues. Trimming cost V 1 base and J 4 bases, with 10 bases left between them. Per germline, CDR1 MGHRA and CDR2 YSYEKL.

The chain employs TRBV27 and TRBJ2-7, with TRBD2 identical over 13 bases. The germline CDR1 and CDR2 sequences are MNHEY and SMNVEV (reference sequence). Trimming cost V 6 bases and J 11 bases; bases outside gene matches: 10. The CDR3 length is 14 residues. DNA for the CDR3: TGTGCCAGCAGGGGACTAGCGGGGAACCAGGGGGAGTACTTC. It specifies CASRGLAGNQGEYF.

This chain joins TRBV28 and TRBJ2-5, with TRBD2 identical over 8 bases. J gave up 4 bases and V 10 bases, and 14 bases lay outside the gene matches. The CDR3 is 15 amino acids. Germline CDR1 reads MDHEN; CDR2 reads SYDVKM. As DNA, the CDR3 is TGTGCCACCAAAGGGTCTTACGGGGGGGGAGAGACCCAGTACTTC. Translated, it gives CATKGSYGGGETQYF.

The V and J genes are TRBV6-6 and TRBJ1-1; possible D gene TRBD1, 5 bases. V lost 2 bases and J 11 bases, leaving 12 bases between the germline ends. Germline assignment: CDR1 MNHNY and CDR2 SVGAGI (reference sequence). The CDR3 consists of 12 residues. For the CDR3, the DNA is TGTGCCAGCAGTTACCCTGGGGGGAGGGCTTTCTTT. This codes for CASSYPGGRAFF.

The V gene is TRBV27, the J gene TRBJ2-6, with D possibly TRBD1 on 6 matching bases. This CDR3 has 17 amino acids. V was shortened by 4 bases and J by 2 bases, with 15 bases between the two germline ends. Germline CDR1 is MNHEY and CDR2 is SMNVEV (reference sequence). For the CDR3, the DNA is TGTGCCAGCAGTTCGACCAGGGGTTTGCCTGGGGCCAACGTCCTGACTTTC. Translated: CASSSTRGLPGANVLTF.